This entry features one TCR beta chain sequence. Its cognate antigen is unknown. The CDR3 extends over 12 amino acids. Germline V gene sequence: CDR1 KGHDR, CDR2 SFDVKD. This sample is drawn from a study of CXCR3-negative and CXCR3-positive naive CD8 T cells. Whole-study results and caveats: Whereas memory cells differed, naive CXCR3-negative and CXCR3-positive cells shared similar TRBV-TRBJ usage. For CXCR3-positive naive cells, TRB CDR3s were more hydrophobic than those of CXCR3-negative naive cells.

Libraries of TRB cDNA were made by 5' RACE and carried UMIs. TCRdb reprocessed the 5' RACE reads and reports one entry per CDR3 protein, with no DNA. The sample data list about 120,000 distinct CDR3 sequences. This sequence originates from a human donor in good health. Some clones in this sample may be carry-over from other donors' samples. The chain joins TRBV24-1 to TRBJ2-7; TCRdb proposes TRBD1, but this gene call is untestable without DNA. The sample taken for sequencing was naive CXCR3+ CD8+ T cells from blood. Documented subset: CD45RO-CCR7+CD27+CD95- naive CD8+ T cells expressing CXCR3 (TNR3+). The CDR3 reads CATSDPGQGWNF.